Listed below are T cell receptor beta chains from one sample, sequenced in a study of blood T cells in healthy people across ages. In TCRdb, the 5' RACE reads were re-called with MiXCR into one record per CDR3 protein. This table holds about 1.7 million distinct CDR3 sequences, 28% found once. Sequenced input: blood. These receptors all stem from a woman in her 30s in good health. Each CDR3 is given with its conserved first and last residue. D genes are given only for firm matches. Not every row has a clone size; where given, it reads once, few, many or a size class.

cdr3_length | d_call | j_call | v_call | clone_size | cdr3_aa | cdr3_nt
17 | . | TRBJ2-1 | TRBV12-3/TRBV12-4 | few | CASNKAGAAVKYNEQFF | TGTGCCAGCAATAAGGCAGGAGCCGCGGTAAAGTACAATGAGCAGTTCTTC
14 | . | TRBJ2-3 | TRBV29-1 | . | CSVWRDMATDTQYF | TGCAGCGTTTGGAGGGACATGGCCACAGATACGCAGTATTTT
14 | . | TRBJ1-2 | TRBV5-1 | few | CASSKERTFYGYTF | TGCGCCAGCAGCAAAGAGAGGACCTTCTATGGCTACACCTTC
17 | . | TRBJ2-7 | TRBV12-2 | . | CASRLARYGRLIYEQYF | TGTGCAAGTCGCTTAGCGCGGTATGGGCGGCTTATCTACGAGCAGTACTTC
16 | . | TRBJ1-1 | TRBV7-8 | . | CASSLELGSTNTEAFF | TGTGCCAGCAGCTTAGAGTTGGGCAGTACGAACACTGAAGCTTTCTTT
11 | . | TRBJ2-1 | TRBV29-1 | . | CSVGDYNEQFF | TGCAGCGTGGGGGACTACAATGAGCAGTTCTTC
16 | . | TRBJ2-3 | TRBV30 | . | CAWKLGGAIQTDTQYF | TGTGCCTGGAAACTCGGAGGGGCAATACAGACAGATACGCAGTATTTT
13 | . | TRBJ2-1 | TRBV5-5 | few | CASSLGATNEQFF | TGTGCCAGCAGCTTGGGAGCGACCAATGAGCAGTTCTTC
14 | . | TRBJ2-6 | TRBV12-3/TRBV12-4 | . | CASSLAARTPDLTF | TGTGCCAGCAGTTTAGCGGCCCGAACTCCCGACCTGACTTTC
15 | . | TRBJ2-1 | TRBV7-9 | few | CASSSTLLGKSEQFF | TGTGCCAGCAGCTCCACCCTACTAGGCAAGAGTGAGCAGTTCTTC
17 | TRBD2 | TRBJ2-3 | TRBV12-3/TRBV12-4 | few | CASSFGMGGRPPDTQYF | TGTGCCAGCAGTTTCGGCATGGGCGGGAGACCCCCAGATACGCAGTATTTT
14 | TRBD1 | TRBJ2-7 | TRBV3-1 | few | CASSHGDRAYEQYF | TGTGCCAGCAGCCACGGGGACAGGGCCTACGAGCAGTACTTC
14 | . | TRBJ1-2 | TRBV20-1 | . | CSARDIGLNYGYTF | TGCAGTGCTAGAGATATAGGGCTTAACTATGGCTACACCTTC
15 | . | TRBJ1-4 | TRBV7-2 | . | CASSLEGPANEKLFF | TGTGCCAGCAGCTTAGAGGGGCCGGCTAATGAAAAACTGTTTTTT
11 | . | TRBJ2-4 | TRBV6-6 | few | CASSYSNIQYF | TGTGCCAGCAGTTACTCAAACATTCAGTACTTC
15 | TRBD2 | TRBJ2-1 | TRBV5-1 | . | CASSPVDPGGNEQFF | TGCGCCAGCAGCCCTGTCGACCCGGGGGGAAATGAGCAGTTCTTC
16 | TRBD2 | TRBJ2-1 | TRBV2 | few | CASRGLAGGPGGEQFF | TGTGCCAGCAGGGGACTAGCGGGGGGCCCCGGGGGTGAGCAGTTCTTC
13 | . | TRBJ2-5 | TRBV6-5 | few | CASSYSKLETQYF | TGTGCCAGCAGTTACAGTAAGTTAGAGACCCAGTACTTC
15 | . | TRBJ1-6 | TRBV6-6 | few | CASSYTGGGNSPLHF | TGTGCCAGCAGTTATACGGGGGGGGGTAATTCACCCCTCCACTTT
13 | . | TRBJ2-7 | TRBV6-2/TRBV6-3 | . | CASSPFERDEQYF | TGTGCCAGCTCTCCCTTCGAGCGGGACGAGCAGTACTTC
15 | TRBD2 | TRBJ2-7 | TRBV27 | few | CASSLLAGTNYEQYF | TGTGCCAGCAGTTTACTAGCGGGAACAAACTACGAGCAGTACTTC
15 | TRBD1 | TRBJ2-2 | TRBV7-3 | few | CASSLTGVSTGELFF | TGTGCCAGTAGCTTGACAGGGGTGTCCACCGGGGAGCTGTTTTTT
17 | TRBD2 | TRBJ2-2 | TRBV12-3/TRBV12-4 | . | CASSLMGSGSFSGELFF | TGTGCCAGCAGCCTGATGGGAAGCGGGAGTTTTTCCGGGGAGCTGTTTTTT
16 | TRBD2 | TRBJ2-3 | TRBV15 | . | CATSRRVAGGTDTQYF | TGTGCCACCAGCAGGAGGGTAGCGGGGGGCACAGATACGCAGTATTTT
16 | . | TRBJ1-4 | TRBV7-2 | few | CASSFYGSATNEKLFF | TGTGCCAGCAGCTTCTACGGCAGCGCAACTAATGAAAAACTGTTTTTT
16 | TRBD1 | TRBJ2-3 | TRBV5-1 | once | CASSLGRDSVTDTQYF | TGCGCCAGCAGCTTGGGCAGGGACAGCGTCACAGATACGCAGTATTTT
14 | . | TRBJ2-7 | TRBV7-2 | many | CASSLAVNSYEQYF | TGTGCCAGCAGCTTAGCGGTCAACTCCTACGAGCAGTACTTC
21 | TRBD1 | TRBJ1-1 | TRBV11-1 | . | CASSLTALHSSDRGLQTEAFF | TGTGCCAGCAGCTTGACTGCGTTACACAGCTCTGACAGGGGGCTACAGACTGAAGCTTTCTTT
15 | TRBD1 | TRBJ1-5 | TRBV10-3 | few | CAISDPDRGWQPQHF | TGTGCCATCAGTGATCCGGACAGGGGGTGGCAGCCCCAGCATTTT
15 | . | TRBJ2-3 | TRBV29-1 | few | CSVVVAGQITDTQYF | TGCAGCGTTGTGGTCGCCGGACAAATCACAGATACGCAGTATTTT
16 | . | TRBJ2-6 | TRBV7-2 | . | CASSLGLGPGANVLTF | TGTGCCAGCAGCTTAGGTCTGGGACCTGGGGCCAACGTCCTGACTTTC
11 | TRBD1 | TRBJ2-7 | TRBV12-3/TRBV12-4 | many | CASGTGGEQYF | TGTGCCAGCGGGACAGGGGGAGAGCAGTACTTC
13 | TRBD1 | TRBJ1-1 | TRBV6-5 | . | CASSRTGPRSAFF | TGTGCCAGCAGCCGGACAGGCCCCCGTTCGGCTTTCTTT
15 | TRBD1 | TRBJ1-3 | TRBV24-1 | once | CATSDSDRGRNTIYF | TGTGCCACCAGTGACTCGGACAGGGGACGTAACACCATATATTTT
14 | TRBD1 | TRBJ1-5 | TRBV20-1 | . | CSANRGQGNQPQHF | TGCAGTGCTAATAGGGGGCAAGGCAATCAGCCCCAGCATTTT
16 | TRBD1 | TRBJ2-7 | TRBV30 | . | CAWSATGTGGRNEQYF | TGTGCCTGGAGTGCAACCGGGACAGGGGGTAGGAACGAGCAGTACTTC
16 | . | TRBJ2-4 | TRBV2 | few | CASLDQGKKAKNIQYF | TGTGCCAGCCTAGATCAGGGAAAGAAAGCCAAAAACATTCAGTACTTC
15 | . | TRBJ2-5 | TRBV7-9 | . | CASSNYGQYQETQYF | TGTGCCAGCAGCAACTACGGACAGTACCAAGAGACCCAGTACTTC
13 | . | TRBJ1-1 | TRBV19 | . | CASTSGVRTEAFF | TGTGCCAGTACCTCGGGCGTTAGGACTGAAGCTTTCTTT
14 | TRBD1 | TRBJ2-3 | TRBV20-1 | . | CSARRDRLGDTQYF | TGCAGTGCTAGAAGGGACAGGCTCGGTGATACGCAGTATTTT
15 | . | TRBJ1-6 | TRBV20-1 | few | CSARDREGWNSPLHF | TGCAGTGCTAGAGATAGAGAGGGTTGGAATTCACCCCTCCACTTT
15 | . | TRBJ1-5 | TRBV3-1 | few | CASSPGTLGAQPQHF | TGTGCCAGCAGCCCGGGGACATTAGGAGCTCAGCCCCAGCATTTT
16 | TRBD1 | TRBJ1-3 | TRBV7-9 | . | CASSLMGQTSGNTIYF | TGTGCCAGCAGCTTAATGGGACAGACCTCTGGAAACACCATATATTTT
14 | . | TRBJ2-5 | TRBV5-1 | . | CASSFQDGEETQYF | TGCGCCAGCAGCTTCCAGGACGGGGAAGAGACCCAGTACTTC
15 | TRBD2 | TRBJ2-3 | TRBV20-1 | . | CSAVGSGGISDTQYF | TGCAGTGCTGTCGGTAGCGGGGGGATCTCAGATACGCAGTATTTT
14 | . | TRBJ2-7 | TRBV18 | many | CASSPPVQDGEQYF | TGTGCCAGCTCACCACCGGTCCAGGACGGCGAGCAGTACTTC
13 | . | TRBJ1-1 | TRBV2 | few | CASLLDMNTEAFF | TGTGCCAGCCTCCTCGACATGAACACTGAAGCTTTCTTT